This paragraph covers one T cell receptor (beta chain) sequence. Its antigen remains unknown. One end of the junction fails to match germline, which may point to a read error. These data are taken from a study of T cell repertoires in cytomegalovirus infection. Study findings and constraints: The ex vivo response was dominated by HLA-C-restricted CMV-specific TCR beta clonotypes.

TCRdb passed the reads through MiXCR, listing each CDR3 protein once. The sample records about 130,000 distinct CDR3 sequences, approximately 24% being singletons. The length of the CDR3 is 15 residues. Germline V gene lookup returns CDR1 SGHTA and CDR2 FQGNSA. Sequencing input: PBMCs, sequenced either directly or after in vitro stimulation (not recorded which). V usage is TRBV7-2 and J usage is TRBJ2-5; either TRBD1 or TRBD2 may fit D (5 bases each). The TCR originated in a human donor in good health (CMV status not recorded). Some clones in this sample may be carry-over from other donors' samples. The DNA of the CDR3 is TGTGCCAGCAGCTTAGTCGTCGGGGACCAAGAGACCGAGTACTTC. Its protein product is CASSLVVGDQETEYF.